The following is a TCR beta chain sequence with its context. What it recognizes is unknown. The data originate from a study of cytomegalovirus exposure and HLA in healthy donors. Whole-study results and caveats: Cytomegalovirus status, reportedly, was diagnosed with high specificity and sensitivity by the classifier.

TCRdb's table, derived via immunoSEQ multiplex PCR, lists solely in-frame clones and lacks some. The sample includes 200,000 to 300,000 clones, about 90% of them seen just once. CDR3 size: 14 residues. The V end lost 2 bases, the J end lost 7 bases, and 12 bases lay between the germline ends. The germline CDR1 and CDR2 sequences are MNHEY and SMNVEV (reference sequence). The rearrangement links TRBV27 to TRBJ2-1; the D is unclear. Sequencing input: PBMCs. The sequence was collected from a woman aged 30 to 39 in good health and CMV-seronegative. The chain's CDR3 is CASSLAPRLNEQFF. The DNA for the CDR3 is TGTGCCAGCAGTTTAGCCCCCAGACTGAATGAGCAGTTCTTC.